Described below is a single T cell receptor beta chain sequence and its context. Its antigen is as yet unknown. Time point described: newly diagnosed, previously untreated cHL patient sample. Thawed PBMCs supplied CD8+ T cells via magnetic negative selection. Comparison came from newly diagnosed, untreated classical Hodgkin lymphoma PBMCs. This sample is drawn from a study of PD-1 blockade in classical Hodgkin lymphoma. General study results and limits: Healthy donors reportedly exceeded newly diagnosed patients in baseline TCR diversity. Undefined causes, possibly disease activity or prior therapy, underlie the repertoire differences.

In germline, CDR1 is SGHAT, CDR2 FQNNGV. This CDR3 has 15 residues. With V trimmed by 4 bases and J by 8 bases, 12 bases remained unmatched. Sequencing was performed with immunoSEQ multiplex PCR; in TCRdb, only in-frame clones are kept and a portion is missing. This table holds approximately 9,000 clones, over 75% found once. The receptor was isolated from a human donor with classical Hodgkin lymphoma. Sequencing input: CD8+ T cells from blood. V gene TRBV11-2 combines with J gene TRBJ1-2; TRBD1 aligns across 8 bases. Written as DNA, the CDR3 is TGTGCCAGCAGCTCTATCAAGGACAGGGTTTTGGGCTACACCTTC. Translated, it gives CASSSIKDRVLGYTF.